This TCR beta chain stems from a study of blood T cell repertoires in COVID-19. About the study: The study drew acute and convalescent COVID-19 samples from the United States, Italy and Spain. Sample material is recorded as cDNA or gDNA derived from T cells, B-cell-depleted T cells, or PBMCs.

Those enrolled, adults aged roughly 18 to 89 years, came from about two dozen US areas. The protocol was immunoSEQ multiplex PCR, while the TCRdb copy is restricted to in-frame clones and leaves out a portion. The table shows fewer than 450,000 clones, with 88% occurring only once. The receptor was isolated from a woman aged 18-29 years who had recovered from COVID-19. Specimen: PBMCs or T cells enriched from blood (not recorded which).

The DNA for the CDR3 is TGTGCCAGCAGCCCCCGAGAAGCGGTATACAATGAGCAGTTCTTC. Amino acid sequence: CASSPREAVYNEQFF. This chain joins TRBV7-2 and TRBJ2-1; perhaps TRBD2 as D (5 bases). Trimming cost V 5 bases and J 4 bases, with 15 bases left between them. This CDR3 is built from 15 residues. Germline loops: CDR1 SGHTA, CDR2 FQGNSA. The full variable domain, rest sourced from reference TRBV7-2 and TRBJ2-1, is GAGVSQSPSNKVTEKGKDVELRCDPISGHTALYWYRQSLGQGLEFLIYFQGNSAPDKSGLPSDRFSAERTGGSVSTLTIQRTQQEDSAVYLCASSPREAVYNEQFFGPGTRLTVL.